The text below deals with one TCR beta chain. It has no known antigen specificity. Base quality data are lacking; no much larger clone is found one base away. Trimming removed 7 bases from V and 6 bases from J, leaving 17 bases between the germline ends. Taken from the germline V gene, the CDR1 and CDR2 loops are SQVTM and ANQGSEA. Inclusive of the bounding cysteine and phenylalanine, the CDR3 is 13 residues long. Only the CDR3 region is kept as DNA, spanning 39 bases read in frame from base 1. The data are from a study of cytomegalovirus exposure and HLA in healthy donors (dated by TCRdb to about 2017). About the investigation overall: An earlier analysis of approximately 640 of the donors reported roughly 270 Gb of sequence data and around 110 million unique TCR beta sequences from some 180 million T cells. Around 320 gigabases of sequencing data and 80 million or so unique TCR sequences were included in an early release covering several hundred HLA-typed donors. Of the approximately 400 genotyped donors, over 80% were placed in the genetic ancestry cluster associated with self-reported Caucasian donors. The aim of the study was to test whether cataloging public T cell receptors could identify signatures of past pathogen exposure. Using immunosequencing, the study profiled T cell repertoires from approximately 700 subjects and related those repertoires to cytomegalovirus serostatus. A separate validation cohort of over a hundred different subjects was used in addition to the roughly 720-subject first cohort. To predict cytomegalovirus infection status, the study brought together high-throughput TCR immunosequencing, statistical association of individual TCRs with disease status, and machine learning. To study patterns of TCR occurrence, a later analysis re-analyzed previously published TCR beta repertoires from around 670 donors and added high-resolution HLA genotyping. In the later analysis, no new phenotypic data were used to find candidate immune exposures; instead, reliance was placed on TCR beta sequences and their occurrence across donors. In an earlier analysis of over 550 of the donors, high-throughput TCR beta sequencing was used to judge whether each TCR beta V gene segment behaved as functional or pseudogenic. Donor age, sex, ethnicity and CMV serostatus were collected together with the repertoire data. A later genetic analysis used genome-wide SNP genotypes for about 55% of the 666 donors, treating that subset as a discovery cohort. All discovery cohort repertoires had been generated using a single sequencing platform. Class I and class II HLA loci were covered by the typing at four-digit resolution. The number of donors typed differed by locus, with about 629-630 for A, B, C, DRB1 and DQB1, 522 for DQA1, over 600 for DPA1, and 400 to 490 for DPB1. Four to six DR-DQ haplotypes were handled as single units for association and clustering because linkage in the cohort was strong. Among about 410 genotyped donors of the cohort, an average of about 240,000 unique TCR beta nucleotide sequences was sequenced per donor, of which roughly 17% were non-productive.

Library preparation employed the immunoSEQ multiplex PCR assay. The multiplex PCR relied on a mix of 60 forward primers for TCR Vbeta segments and 13 reverse primers for TCR Jbeta segments. The CDR3 region of rearranged TCR beta genes was amplified from genomic DNA with a multiplex PCR assay. On the Illumina HiSeq System, the amplified TCR beta libraries were sequenced as 87-base-pair reads. The study's own analysis went as follows. Across the roughly 600 repertoires, a later analysis counted some 81 million unique TCR beta chains, approximately 12 million of which were shared by at least two donors. To remove PCR and sequencing errors, raw reads were error-corrected and collapsed into unique sequences using a nearest-neighbor algorithm that merged closely related sequences. V, D and J gene segments were assigned by aligning CDR3 sequences to IMGT reference sequences. For a sequence to be retained, a match of at least six nucleotides to both a V gene segment and a J gene segment was required. A rearrangement was called productive if the CDR3 had no stop codons and remained in frame with V and J, and every other rearrangement was called non-productive. CDR3 was defined according to IMGT convention as the region running from the second conserved V-encoded cysteine to the conserved J-encoded phenylalanine. Sequences without an unambiguous match to a single V gene segment were excluded from the earlier analysis of about 640 of the donors. In an earlier analysis of some 590 of the donors, a V segment was called functional when productive rearrangements were above 56.7%, and segregating when the standard deviation between donors exceeded 5%. A statistical classification framework was built to diagnose cytomegalovirus status from the catalog of TCR beta chain sequences. In a later analysis, V and J genes were assigned by comparing TCR nucleotide sequences against IMGT/GENE-DB human TR gene sequences. A later analysis assigned CDR3 sequences and most-parsimonious VDJ recombination scenarios with the TCRdist pipeline. In a later analysis, every TCR beta chain was defined by the combination of its CDR3 amino acid sequence and its V-gene family, and reads without a unique V-gene family were dropped. To address suspected cross-contamination and a sequencing artifact, a later analysis removed roughly 580 highly shared, low-generation-probability nucleotide sequences. For each public chain, a later analysis derived a clonal expansion index from normalized ranks of inferred template counts within each repertoire. A later analysis computed generation probabilities with a VDJ recombination model fitted to out-of-frame rearrangements, and checked the results against IGoR. In a later analysis, hypergeometric tests were used to score TCR-TCR, TCR-HLA and TCR-CMV co-occurrence, with a repertoire-size bias correction applied to TCR pairs. To estimate false discovery rates, a later analysis permuted the HLA or CMV assignments 20 times. In a later analysis, co-occurring TCRs were grouped using DBSCAN, and TCRdist sequence similarity was added for clustering within HLA-allele-positive subsets. Co-occurrence clustering excluded repertoires with fewer than 30,000 or more than 120,000 public chains, plus five with anomalous nucleotide sharing. TCRdb's version of the immuneACCESS table is confined to in-frame rearrangements and falls short of the full clone set. An unresolved V gene accounts for under half of the shortfall where checked; the remainder is of unknown origin. D and trimming were read from the DNA, whereas the V and J calls and clone size are those reported in that table. This sample holds approximately 130,000 clones; roughly 80% were observed only once. Clones ranked in the top ten supply around 1.2% of the sample.

What the study reported, not specific to this receptor: Several of the top co-occurrence clusters appeared to be linked to parvovirus B19, influenza, CMV and Epstein-Barr virus, according to a later analysis. Because HLA typing was missing for some donors at each locus, association tests included only the typed subset. In a later genetic analysis, a missense DCLRE1C variant was associated with V-gene and J-gene trimming of TCR beta chains, and the association was replicated in an independent cohort. CMV serostatus was the only immune exposure information available for the cohort. A cluster of highly shared sequence variants was judged likely to be a technical artifact of the sequencing pipeline. Across donors, most TCR sequences were observed very rarely, whereas some public TCRs were present in many individuals. A later analysis found that HLA-associated TCR beta chains were more clonally expanded and had lower generation probabilities than equally common non-associated chains. The classifier was reported to diagnose cytomegalovirus status with high specificity and sensitivity in both the original cohort and the validation cohort. In a later analysis, the rate of TCR association differed among HLA loci, with DRB1 alleles having the most associated TCRs and HLA-C alleles having the fewest. A further reported finding was that TCR beta sequences accurately predicted the HLA-A and HLA-B alleles for most subjects in the first cohort. In a later analysis, over 15,000 TCR beta sequences were associated with specific HLA alleles at a false discovery rate of 0.05. Because counts were too low, about 15 rarely observed V segments, including chromosome 9 orphons, were left out of the earlier analysis of 587 of the donors. Linkage disequilibrium might explain the correlated functional status among segregating V segments, but an unknown experimental factor could not be excluded. The cohort was sequenced for TCR beta chains only, and without alpha or paired-chain data the features that could be detected were limited. Roughly uniform sequencing depth across donors was assumed in presence/absence analyses, although this assumption may not hold. It was suggested by the authors that the approach could potentially be generalized to other disease states and immunological phenotypes. A total of some 180 TCR beta chains were listed by the study as associated with cytomegalovirus. According to a later analysis, most CMV-associated TCR beta chains appeared to be HLA-restricted, and the HLA associations seemed to be driven largely by CMV exposure. Assigning TCR associations to individual alleles was difficult when HLA alleles, especially DR and DQ, strongly co-occurred. An earlier analysis of around 600 of the donors showed that most TCR beta V segments appeared in productive rearrangements either about 87% or about 30% of the time, which broadly matched IMGT annotations. A few of the identified cytomegalovirus-associated TCR beta chains were confirmed in vitro to be specific for cytomegalovirus antigens. The 87-base-pair reads could not distinguish some IMGT-functional V segments, including TRBV6-2 and TRBV6-3, so those segments were excluded. According to a later genetic analysis, donors in an Asian-associated ancestry cluster had fewer N-insertions in productive TCRs than the approximately 650-donor mean.

In total, around 600 healthy bone marrow donors made up the cohort. All cohort members were sampled while nominally healthy, although unrecorded immune exposures were likely present. The donor tested CMV seronegative and was one of the 352 seronegative cohort members. Every donor gave a peripheral blood sample, and the peripheral blood mononuclear cells from that sample were used for TCR beta sequencing. Genomic DNA extraction from the blood cell samples was performed with the Qiagen DNeasy Blood Extraction Kit. This TCR was sampled from a man aged 50 to 59 in good health and CMV-seronegative. Sequencing was performed on PBMCs. This sequence uses TRBV29-1 and TRBJ2-3, with a tentative D gene TRBD1 over 5 matching bases. In nucleotide form, the sequence is TGCAGCGGGACAAGGTACTCCGAGGATACGCAGTATTTT. It translates as CSGTRYSEDTQYF.